This T cell receptor beta chain is drawn from a study of blood T cell repertoires in COVID-19. Study overall: Samples representing acute and convalescent COVID-19 were sourced from the United States, Italy and Spain. From T cells, B-cell-depleted T cells, or PBMCs came the material, which was cDNA or gDNA.

The junction had 6 bases not matched to a gene; V was cut back by 6 bases and J by 3 bases. Looked up from germline, CDR1 is MNHEY and CDR2 is SVGAGI. The CDR3 totals 14 residues. Per the study methods: Quantification of nucleated cells was approximated via reference gene primer amplification. Assay: immunoSEQ multiplex PCR; the TCRdb copy retains only in-frame clones and omits some. V, J and clone size are those of that table, while D and trimming were read from the DNA. The sample includes 200,000 to 250,000 clones, more than 80% seen only once; the top ten take less than 3%. This clone was seen just once. Seattle-derived patients entered the study during active infection and were followed longitudinally.

This clonotype was obtained from a man between 25 and 39 years old with COVID-19, enrolled during active disease. V and J are TRBV6-5 and TRBJ1-2; TRBD1 agrees at 8 bases. Sequences were obtained from peripheral blood. The CDR3 nucleotides are TGTGCCAGCAGGTTCCAGGGGGCCCACTATGGCTACACCTTC. It is translated as CASRFQGAHYGYTF.